This TCR beta chain was recovered during a study of early T cells in non-severe SARS-CoV-2 infection. The wider study: Chains were not paired, and sequencing was done on bulk RNA from unsorted whole blood.

Study findings and constraints: Private and CD4 specificities were missed by VDJdb matching, skewed to anti-spike CD8.

Unique molecular identifier tags were affixed to discrete cDNA molecules. TCRdb itself ran the 5' RACE reads through MiXCR, one entry per CDR3 protein. The sample consists of tens of thousands of distinct CDR3 sequences, roughly 12% of them appearing once. Worth noting for this clonotype: No antigen is known for it.

Trimming cost V 7 bases and J 1 base, with 10 bases left between them. CDR1 and CDR2 (germline): LNHDA, SQIVND (reference sequence). This CDR3 comprises 13 residues. The sample was whole blood, taken at baseline. The V and J genes are TRBV19 and TRBJ1-2; D remains unclear. The source of this sequence is an adult who was a healthcare worker with PCR-confirmed SARS-CoV-2 infection or an uninfected control (not recorded which). The CDR3 loop reads CASTLGSNYGYTF. CDR3 DNA: TGTGCCAGTACATTGGGCAGTAACTATGGCTACACCTTC.